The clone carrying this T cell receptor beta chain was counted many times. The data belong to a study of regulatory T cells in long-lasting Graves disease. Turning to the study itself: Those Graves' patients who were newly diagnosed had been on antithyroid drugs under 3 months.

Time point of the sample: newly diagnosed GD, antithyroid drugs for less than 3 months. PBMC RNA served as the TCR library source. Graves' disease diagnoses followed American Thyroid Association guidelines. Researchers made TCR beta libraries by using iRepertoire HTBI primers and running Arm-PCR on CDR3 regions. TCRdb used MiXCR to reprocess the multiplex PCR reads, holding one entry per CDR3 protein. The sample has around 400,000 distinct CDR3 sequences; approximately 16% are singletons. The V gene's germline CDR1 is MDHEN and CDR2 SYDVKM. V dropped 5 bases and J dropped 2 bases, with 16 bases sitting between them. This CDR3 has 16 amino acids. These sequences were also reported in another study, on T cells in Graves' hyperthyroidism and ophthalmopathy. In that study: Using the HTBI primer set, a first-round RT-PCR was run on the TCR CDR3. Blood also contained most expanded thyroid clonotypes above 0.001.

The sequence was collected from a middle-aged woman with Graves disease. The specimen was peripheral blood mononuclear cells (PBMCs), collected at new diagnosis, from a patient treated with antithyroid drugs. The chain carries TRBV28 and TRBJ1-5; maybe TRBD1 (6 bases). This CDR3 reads CASSPRTGYGNQPQHF. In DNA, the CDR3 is TGTGCCAGCAGTCCCCGAACAGGGTACGGCAATCAGCCCCAGCATTTT. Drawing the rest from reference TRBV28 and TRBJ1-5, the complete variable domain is DVKVTQSSRYLVKRTGEKVFLECVQDMDHENMFWYRQDPGLGLRLIYFSYDVKMKEKGDIPEGYSVSREKKERFSLILESASTNQTSMYLCASSPRTGYGNQPQHFGDGTRLSIL.